The clone carrying this T cell receptor beta chain was detected many times. Its antigen is unidentified. A marrow graft followed busulfan-fludarabine conditioning, with cyclophosphamide on days +3 and +4. The sample is drawn from a study of T cells after posttransplantation cyclophosphamide. Findings and caveats of the study: Later post-transplant blood repertoires were often dominated by donor CD8+ memory clones. TRB overlap between skin or GI tissue T cells and blood was limited.

Data came from immunoSEQ multiplex PCR; TCRdb stores just in-frame clones and leaves some out. This repertoire holds about 12,000 clones, and none appear only once. The germline V gene has CDR1 SGHDT and CDR2 YYEEEE. V dropped 2 bases and J dropped 8 bases, with 5 bases sitting between them. The CDR3 extends over 12 amino acids. The sample consisted of PBMCs, taken after allogeneic stem cell transplant with posttransplant cyclophosphamide. The TCR sequence derives from a female patient in her forties or fifties who received an allogeneic stem cell transplant from a related donor, was CMV-positive, and had acute GVHD only. Some T cells could come from the graft donor. The chain links TRBV5-6 to TRBJ1-6; D remains ambiguous. DNA of the CDR3: TGTGCCAGCAGCTTTCGGGATTCACCCCTCCACTTT. It codes for CASSFRDSPLHF.